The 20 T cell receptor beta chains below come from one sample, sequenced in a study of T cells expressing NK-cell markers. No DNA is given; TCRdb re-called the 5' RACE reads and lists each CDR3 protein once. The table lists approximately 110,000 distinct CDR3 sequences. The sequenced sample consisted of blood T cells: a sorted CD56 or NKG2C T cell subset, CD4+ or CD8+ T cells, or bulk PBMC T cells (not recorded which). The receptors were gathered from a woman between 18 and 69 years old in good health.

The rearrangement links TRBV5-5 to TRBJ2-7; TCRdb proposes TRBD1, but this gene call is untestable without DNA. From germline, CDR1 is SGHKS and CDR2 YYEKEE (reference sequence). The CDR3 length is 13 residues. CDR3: CASSLEGWYEQYF.

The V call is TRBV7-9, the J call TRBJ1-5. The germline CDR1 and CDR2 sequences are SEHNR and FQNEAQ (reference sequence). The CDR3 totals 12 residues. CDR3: CASSRQDQPQHF. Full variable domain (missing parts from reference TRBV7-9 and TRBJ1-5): DTGVSQNPRHKITKRGQNVTFRCDPISEHNRLYWYRQTLGQGPEFLTYFQNEAQLEKSRLLSDRFSAERPKGSFSTLEIQRTEQGDSAMYLCASSRQDQPQHFGDGTRLSIL.

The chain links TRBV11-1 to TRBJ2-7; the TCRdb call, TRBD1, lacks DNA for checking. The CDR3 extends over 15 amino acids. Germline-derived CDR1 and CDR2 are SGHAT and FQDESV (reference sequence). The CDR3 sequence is CASRGRDRGPYEQYF. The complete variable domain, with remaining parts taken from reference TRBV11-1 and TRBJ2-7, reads EAEVAQSPRYKITEKSQAVAFWCDPISGHATLYWYRQILGQGPELLVQFQDESVVDDSQLPKDRFSAERLKGVDSTLKIQPAELGDSAMYLCASRGRDRGPYEQYFGPGTRLTVT.

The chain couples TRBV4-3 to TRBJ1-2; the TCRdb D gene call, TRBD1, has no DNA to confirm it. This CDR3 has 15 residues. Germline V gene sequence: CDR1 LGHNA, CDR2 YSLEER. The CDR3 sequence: CASSSRQGALGGYTF.

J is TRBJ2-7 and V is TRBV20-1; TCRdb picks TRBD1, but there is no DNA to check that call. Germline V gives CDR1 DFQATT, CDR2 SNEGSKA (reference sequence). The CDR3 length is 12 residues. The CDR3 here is CSPLGMPYEQYF.

The chain's CDR3 is CSARGHLNYEQYF. The J gene is TRBJ2-7, the V gene TRBV20-1. Germline values: CDR1 DFQATT, CDR2 SNEGSKA (reference sequence). The CDR3 extends over 13 amino acids.

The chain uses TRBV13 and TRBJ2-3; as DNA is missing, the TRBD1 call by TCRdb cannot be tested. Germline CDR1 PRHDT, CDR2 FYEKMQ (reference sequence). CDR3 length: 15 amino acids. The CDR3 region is CASSLYTGRTDTQYF.

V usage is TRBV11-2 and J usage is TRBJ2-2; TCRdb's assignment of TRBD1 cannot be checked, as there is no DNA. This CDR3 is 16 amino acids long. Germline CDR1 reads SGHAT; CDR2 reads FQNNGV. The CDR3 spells CASSLVDRAFTGELFF.

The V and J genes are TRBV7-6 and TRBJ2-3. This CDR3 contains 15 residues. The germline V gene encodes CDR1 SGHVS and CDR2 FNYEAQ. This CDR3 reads CASSLGSPPTDTQYF.

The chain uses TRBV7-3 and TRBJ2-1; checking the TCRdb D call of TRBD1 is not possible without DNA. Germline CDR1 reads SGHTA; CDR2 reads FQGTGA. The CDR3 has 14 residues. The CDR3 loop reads CASSIGNSYNEQFF.

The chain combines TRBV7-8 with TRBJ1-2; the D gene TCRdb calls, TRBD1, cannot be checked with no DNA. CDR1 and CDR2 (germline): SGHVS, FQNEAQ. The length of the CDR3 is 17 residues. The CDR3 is CASGLKDGTGSNYGYTF. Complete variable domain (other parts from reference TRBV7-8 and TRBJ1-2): GAGVSQSPRYKVAKRGQDVALRCDPISGHVSLFWYQQALGQGPEFLTYFQNEAQLDKSGLPSDRFFAERPEGSVSTLKIQRTQQEDSAVYLCASGLKDGTGSNYGYTFGSGTRLTVV.

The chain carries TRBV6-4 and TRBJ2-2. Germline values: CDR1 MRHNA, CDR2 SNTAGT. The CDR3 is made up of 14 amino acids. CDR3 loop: CASSDSAGTGELFF.

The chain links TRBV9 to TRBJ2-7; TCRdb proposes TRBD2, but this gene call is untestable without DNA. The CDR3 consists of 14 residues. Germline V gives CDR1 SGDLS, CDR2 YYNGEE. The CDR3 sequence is CASSVGTSQYEQYF.

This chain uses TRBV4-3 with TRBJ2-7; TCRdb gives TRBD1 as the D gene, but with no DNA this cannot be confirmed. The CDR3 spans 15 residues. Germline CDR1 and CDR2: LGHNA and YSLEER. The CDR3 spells CASSPTYDRGHEQYF.

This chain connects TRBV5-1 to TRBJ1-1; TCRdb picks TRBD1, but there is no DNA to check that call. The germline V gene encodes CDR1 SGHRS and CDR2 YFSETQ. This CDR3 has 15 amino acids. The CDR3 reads CASSLEGGPNTEAFF. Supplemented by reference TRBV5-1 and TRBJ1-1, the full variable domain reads KAGVTQTPRYLIKTRGQQVTLSCSPISGHRSVSWYQQTPGQGLQFLFEYFSETQRNKGNFPGRFSGRQFSNSRSEMNVSTLELGDSALYLCASSLEGGPNTEAFFGQGTRLTVV.

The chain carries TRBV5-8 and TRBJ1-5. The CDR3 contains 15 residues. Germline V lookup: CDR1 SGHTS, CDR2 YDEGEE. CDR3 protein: CASSLGVGSNQPQHF.

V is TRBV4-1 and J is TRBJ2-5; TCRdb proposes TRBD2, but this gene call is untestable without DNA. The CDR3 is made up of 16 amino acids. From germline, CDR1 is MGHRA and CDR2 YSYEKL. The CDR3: CASSQHLAGGKETQYF.

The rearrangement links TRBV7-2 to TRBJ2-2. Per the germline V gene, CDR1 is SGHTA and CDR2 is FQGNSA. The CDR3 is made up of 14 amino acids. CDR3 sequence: CASSFGLAAGELFF.

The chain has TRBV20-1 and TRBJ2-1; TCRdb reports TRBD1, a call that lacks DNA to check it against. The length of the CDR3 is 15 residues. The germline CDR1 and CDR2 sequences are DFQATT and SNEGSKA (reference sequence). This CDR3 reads CSAISDPRGYNEQFF.

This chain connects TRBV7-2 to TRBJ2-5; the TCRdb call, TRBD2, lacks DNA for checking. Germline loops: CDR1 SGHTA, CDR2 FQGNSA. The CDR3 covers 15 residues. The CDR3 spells CASSLLAGGRETQYF.